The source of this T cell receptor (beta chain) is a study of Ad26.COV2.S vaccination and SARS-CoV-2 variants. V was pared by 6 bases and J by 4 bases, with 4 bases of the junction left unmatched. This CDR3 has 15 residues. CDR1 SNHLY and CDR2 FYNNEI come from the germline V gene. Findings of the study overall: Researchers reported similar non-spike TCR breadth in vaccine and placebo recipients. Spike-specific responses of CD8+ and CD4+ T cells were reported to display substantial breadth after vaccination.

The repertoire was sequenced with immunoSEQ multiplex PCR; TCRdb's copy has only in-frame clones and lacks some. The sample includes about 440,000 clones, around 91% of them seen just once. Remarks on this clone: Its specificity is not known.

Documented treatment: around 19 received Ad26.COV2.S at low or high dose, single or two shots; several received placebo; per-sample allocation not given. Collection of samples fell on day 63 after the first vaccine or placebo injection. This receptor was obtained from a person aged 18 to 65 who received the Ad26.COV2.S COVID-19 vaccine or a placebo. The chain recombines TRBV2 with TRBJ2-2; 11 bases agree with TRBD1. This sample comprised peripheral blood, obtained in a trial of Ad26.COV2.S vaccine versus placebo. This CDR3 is CASRAGTGGTGELFF. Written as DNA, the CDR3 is TGTGCCAGCAGAGCCGGGACAGGGGGCACCGGGGAGCTGTTTTTT.